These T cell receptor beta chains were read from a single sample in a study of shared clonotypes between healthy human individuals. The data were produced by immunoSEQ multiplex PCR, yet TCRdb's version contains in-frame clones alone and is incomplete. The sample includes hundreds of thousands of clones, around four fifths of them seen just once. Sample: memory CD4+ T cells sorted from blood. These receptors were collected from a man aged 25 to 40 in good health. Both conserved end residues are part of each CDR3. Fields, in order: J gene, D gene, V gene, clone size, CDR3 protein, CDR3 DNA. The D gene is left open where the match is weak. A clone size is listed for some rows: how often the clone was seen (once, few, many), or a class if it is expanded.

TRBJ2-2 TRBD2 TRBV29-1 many CSVQKGPSGGNTGELFF TGCAGCGTCCAAAAGGGGCCTAGCGGGGGTAACACCGGGGAGCTGTTTTTT
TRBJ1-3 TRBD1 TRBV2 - CASSGTGGGNTIYF TGTGCCAGCAGTGGGACAGGGGGAGGAAACACCATATATTTT
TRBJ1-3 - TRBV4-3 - CASSQEFGSGNTIYF TGCGCCAGCAGCCAAGAGTTTGGCTCTGGAAACACCATATATTTT
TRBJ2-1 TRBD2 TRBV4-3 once CASSQAREGYNEQFF TGCGCCAGCAGCCAAGCCCGGGAGGGCTACAATGAGCAGTTCTTC
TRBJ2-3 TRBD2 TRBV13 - CASSLGLAGPDTQYF TGTGCCAGCAGCTTGGGACTAGCCGGTCCGGATACGCAGTATTTT
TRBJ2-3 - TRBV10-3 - CAISAKSPTDTQYF TGTGCCATCAGTGCTAAAAGTCCCACAGATACGCAGTATTTT
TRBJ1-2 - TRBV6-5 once CASYTGARYTF TGTGCCAGTTACACGGGGGCCCGCTACACCTTC
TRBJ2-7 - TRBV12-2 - CASRPWGGQDDSYEQYF TGTGCAAGTCGCCCCTGGGGGGGGCAGGATGACTCCTACGAGCAGTACTTC
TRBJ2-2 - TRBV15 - CATSRAPGSGELFF TGTGCCACCAGCAGAGCCCCGGGGTCCGGGGAGCTGTTTTTT
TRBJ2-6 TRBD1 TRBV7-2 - CASTDGAGGYSGANVLTF TGTGCCAGCACAGATGGGGCAGGGGGTTACTCTGGGGCCAACGTCCTGACTTTC
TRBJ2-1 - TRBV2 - CASSASSGSGREQFF TGTGCCAGCAGTGCTTCTAGTGGTTCGGGGCGTGAGCAGTTCTTC
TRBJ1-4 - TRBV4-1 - CASSQVHPQAEKLFF TGCGCCAGCAGTCAAGTGCACCCGCAGGCTGAAAAACTGTTTTTT
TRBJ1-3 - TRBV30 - CAWKWFSGNTIYF TGTGCCTGGAAATGGTTCTCTGGAAACACCATATATTTT
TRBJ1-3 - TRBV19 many CASSPSTVSSGNTIYF TGTGCCAGTAGCCCCTCCACAGTAAGCTCTGGAAACACCATATATTTT
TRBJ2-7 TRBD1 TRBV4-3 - CASSQGGDRVHEQYF TGCGCCAGCAGCCAAGGGGGGGACAGGGTACACGAGCAGTACTTC
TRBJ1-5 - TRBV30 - CAWSGQSNQPQHF TGTGCCTGGAGTGGACAGAGCAATCAGCCCCAGCATTTT
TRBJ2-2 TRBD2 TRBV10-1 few CASSLAGETGELFF TGCGCCAGCAGCCTAGCGGGAGAAACCGGGGAGCTGTTTTTT
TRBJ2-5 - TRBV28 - CASSFGRDGETQYF TGTGCCAGCAGTTTTGGCAGGGATGGAGAGACCCAGTACTTC
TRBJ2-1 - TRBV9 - CASSVEGIGGVNEQFF TGTGCCAGCAGCGTAGAGGGGATTGGTGGGGTCAATGAGCAGTTCTTC
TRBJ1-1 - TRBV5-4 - CASRPNWITEAFF TGTGCCAGCAGGCCCAACTGGATCACTGAAGCTTTCTTT
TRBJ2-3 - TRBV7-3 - CASSLNLITDTQYF TGTGCCAGCAGCTTGAACCTGATCACAGATACGCAGTATTTT
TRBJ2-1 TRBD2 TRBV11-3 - CASSLASGRGDEQFF TGTGCCAGCAGCTTAGCTAGCGGGAGGGGGGATGAGCAGTTCTTC
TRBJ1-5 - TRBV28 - CASSFGGWLEQPQHF TGTGCCAGCAGTTTTGGGGGCTGGTTGGAGCAGCCCCAGCATTTT
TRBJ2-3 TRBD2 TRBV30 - CAWSFGLAGRPPLSTDTQYF TGTGCCTGGAGTTTTGGGCTAGCGGGAAGACCCCCTCTTAGCACAGATACGCAGTATTTT
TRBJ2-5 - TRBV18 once CASSLSFQGRVQETQYF TGTGCCAGCTCACTCTCCTTCCAGGGGAGGGTCCAAGAGACCCAGTACTTC
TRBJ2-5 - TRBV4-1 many CASSQDVRPYTETQYF TGCGCCAGCAGCCAAGACGTGAGGCCGTATACAGAGACCCAGTACTTC
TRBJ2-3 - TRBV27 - CASSFRRTDTQYF TGTGCCAGCAGTTTCAGACGAACAGATACGCAGTATTTT
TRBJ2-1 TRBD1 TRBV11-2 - CASSLRLDRPTLNEQFF TGTGCCAGCAGCTTACGATTGGACAGGCCGACCCTCAATGAGCAGTTCTTC
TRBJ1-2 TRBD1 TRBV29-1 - CSVDEEGAGGYTF TGCAGCGTTGACGAGGAGGGGGCCGGAGGCTACACCTTC
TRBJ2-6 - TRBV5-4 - CASSSGGTGANVLTF TGTGCCAGCAGCTCTGGCGGGACTGGGGCCAACGTCCTGACTTTC
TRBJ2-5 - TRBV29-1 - CSVGSSGQETQYF TGCAGCGTTGGGTCCAGCGGCCAAGAGACCCAGTACTTC
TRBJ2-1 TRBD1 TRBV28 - CASSLLSGQENNEQFF TGTGCCAGCAGTTTATTATCCGGACAGGAGAACAATGAGCAGTTCTTC
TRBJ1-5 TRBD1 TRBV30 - CAWSRDRGGNSNQPQHF TGTGCCTGGAGTCGGGACAGGGGGGGTAATAGCAATCAGCCCCAGCATTTT
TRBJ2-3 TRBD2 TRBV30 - CAWSATLLAAGNTQYF TGTGCCTGGAGTGCAACATTACTAGCGGCCGGGAATACGCAGTATTTT
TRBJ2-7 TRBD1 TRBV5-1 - CASSLLGQTYEQYF TGTGCCAGCAGCTTGCTGGGACAGACCTACGAGCAGTACTTC
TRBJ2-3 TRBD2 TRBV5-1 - CASSPVASGGTDTQYF TGCGCCAGCAGCCCGGTGGCCAGCGGGGGCACAGATACGCAGTATTTT
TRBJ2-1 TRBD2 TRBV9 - CASNAGDPHHDNEQFF TGTGCCAGCAATGCGGGGGATCCACACCATGACAATGAGCAGTTCTTC
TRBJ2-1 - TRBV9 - CASSVDLSSNEQFF TGTGCCAGCAGCGTAGATCTTAGCAGCAATGAGCAGTTCTTC
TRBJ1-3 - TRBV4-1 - CASSQVPLVLSGNTIYF TGCGCCAGCAGCCAAGTTCCACTTGTCCTCTCTGGAAACACCATATATTTT
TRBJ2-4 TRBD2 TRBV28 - CASSFFYHKGGLAGSIAKNIQYF TGTGCCAGCAGTTTTTTTTACCACAAAGGGGGGCTAGCGGGAAGTATAGCCAAAAACATTCAGTACTTC
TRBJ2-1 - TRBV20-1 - CSARETDEQFF TGCAGTGCTAGAGAGACTGATGAGCAGTTCTTC
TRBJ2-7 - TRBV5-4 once CASSLAGSLGYEQYF TGTGCCAGCAGCTTGGCGGGAAGCCTAGGCTACGAGCAGTACTTC
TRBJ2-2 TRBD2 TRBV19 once CASKGPLAGTGELFF TGTGCCAGTAAGGGACCGCTAGCGGGAACCGGGGAGCTGTTTTTT
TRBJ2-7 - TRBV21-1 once CASSRMEWDYEQYF TGTGCCAGCAGCAGGATGGAGTGGGACTACGAGCAGTACTTC
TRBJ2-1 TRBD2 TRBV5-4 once CASSLVAGGPGNEQFF TGTGCCAGCAGCTTAGTAGCGGGAGGGCCGGGCAATGAGCAGTTCTTC
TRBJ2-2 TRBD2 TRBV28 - CASSSTGTRSGELFF TGTGCCAGCAGTTCCACCGGGACTAGGTCCGGGGAGCTGTTTTTT
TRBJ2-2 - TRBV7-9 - CASSHREPTGELFF TGTGCCAGCAGCCACCGGGAGCCCACCGGGGAGCTGTTTTTT
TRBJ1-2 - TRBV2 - CASSAGGQSYGYTF TGTGCCAGCAGTGCGGGGGGGCAGAGCTATGGCTACACCTTC
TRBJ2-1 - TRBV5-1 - CASSLRGFGLDEQFF TGCGCCAGCAGCTTGAGGGGGTTTGGTTTGGATGAGCAGTTCTTC
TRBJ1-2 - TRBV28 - CASSQTNYGYTF TGTGCCAGCAGTCAAACTAACTATGGCTACACCTTC
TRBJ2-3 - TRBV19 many CASSIAGAGADTQYF TGTGCCAGTAGTATAGCGGGAGCTGGGGCAGATACGCAGTATTTT
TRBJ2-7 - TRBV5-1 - CASSLVYF TGCGCCAGCAGCTTGGTGTACTTC
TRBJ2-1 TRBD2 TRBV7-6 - CASSIRTSPFGDEQFF TGTGCCAGCAGCATAAGGACTAGCCCATTTGGGGATGAGCAGTTCTTC
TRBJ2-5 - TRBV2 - CASRRGAETQYF TGTGCCAGCAGGAGGGGCGCAGAGACCCAGTACTTC
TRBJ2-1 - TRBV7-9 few CASSLAVLQGEQFF TGTGCCAGCAGCTTAGCGGTCCTACAGGGTGAGCAGTTCTTC